Below are 5 T cell receptor beta chains sequenced from a single sample in a study of blood T cell repertoires in COVID-19. Profiling relied on immunoSEQ multiplex PCR, and the TCRdb table lists in-frame clones only, not all of them. In the table there are fewer than 250,000 clones, 85% to 90% of which are singletons. Sequences were obtained from peripheral blood. These receptors were taken from a human donor in a cohort sampled during active COVID-19.

This sequence joins TRBV4-1 and TRBJ2-7, with 7 nucleotides matching TRBD1. J lost 0 bases, V lost 1 base, and 6 bases had no gene match. CDR3 length: 16 amino acids. Looked up from germline, CDR1 is MGHRA and CDR2 is YSYEKL. CDR3 sequence (DNA): TGCGCCAGCAGCCAAGGTAGAGGGACAGTCTCCTACGAGCAGTACTTC. This translates into CASSQGRGTVSYEQYF.

This chain joins TRBV5-1 and TRBJ2-1, with 10 positions matching TRBD1. This CDR3 contains 15 residues. The junction had 5 bases not matched to a gene; V was cut back by 3 bases and J by 5 bases. Germline V CDR1 and CDR2: SGHRS, YFSETQ. The CDR3 spells CASSSGQGVNNEQFF. The CDR3 DNA sequence: TGCGCCAGCAGCTCAGGACAGGGGGTTAACAATGAGCAGTTCTTC.

The V gene is TRBV12-5, the J gene TRBJ1-1; 7 bases fit TRBD1. The CDR3 consists of 18 residues. Looked up from germline, CDR1 is LGHNT and CDR2 is FRNRAP. The V segment lost 7 bases and the J segment 0 bases; nucleotides outside the gene matches: 17. The CDR3, as DNA: TGTGCTAGTGCCTCGAGGCGGACAGGAGAACCCCTGAACACTGAAGCTTTCTTT. It encodes CASASRRTGEPLNTEAFF. Full variable domain (missing parts from reference TRBV12-5 and TRBJ1-1): DARVTQTPRHKVTEMGQEVTMRCQPILGHNTVFWYRQTMMQGLELLAYFRNRAPLDDSGMPKDRFSAEMPDATLATLKIQPSEPRDSAVYFCASASRRTGEPLNTEAFFGQGTRLTVV.

V usage is TRBV6-5 and J usage is TRBJ1-3; perhaps TRBD1 as D (5 bases). CDR3 length: 13 amino acids. In germline, CDR1 is MNHEY, CDR2 SVGAGI. Trimming shortened V by 6 bases and J by 2 bases, and 8 bases separated the two germline ends. The CDR3 loop is CASRGGAGNTIYF. CDR3 DNA: TGTGCCAGCAGGGGGGGGGCTGGAAACACCATATATTTT.

The CDR3 sequence: CASSLVDRGYGYTF. The CDR3 DNA reads TGTGCCAGCAGCTTAGTTGACAGGGGCTATGGCTACACCTTC. The chain recombines TRBV7-9 with TRBJ1-2; TRBD1 agrees at 8 bases. The J segment lost 4 bases and the V segment lost 1 base, leaving 2 bases of the junction unmatched. Per the germline V gene, CDR1 is SEHNR and CDR2 is FQNEAQ (reference sequence). The CDR3 runs to 14 residues.